The next 24 T cell receptor beta chains were all read from a single sample in a study of blood T cell repertoires in COVID-19. Sequenced by immunoSEQ multiplex PCR; TCRdb stores in-frame clones only, minus some. The sample lists about 440,000 clones; around 88% were seen once. Source material: peripheral blood. These TCRs come from a woman aged 45-65 years with COVID-19, enrolled during active disease.

There are a few counts of this clone. The CDR3 region is CASSETANYGYTF. CDR3 nucleotide sequence: TGTGCCAGTTCCGAGACAGCTAACTATGGCTACACCTTC. V usage is TRBV19 and J usage is TRBJ1-2; weak D call: TRBD1 (5 bases). The germline gives CDR1 LNHDA, CDR2 SQIVND (reference sequence). The CDR3 has 13 residues. V shed 8 bases and J shed 0 bases, with 10 bases lying between them.

This chain uses TRBV6-5 with TRBJ1-4; maybe TRBD1 (5 bases). V shed 4 bases and J shed 4 bases, with 10 bases lying between them. The CDR3 totals 14 residues. Germline values: CDR1 MNHEY, CDR2 SVGAGI. CDR3 in amino acids: CASSSWGGNEKLFF. The CDR3 bases are TGTGCCAGCAGTTCCTGGGGCGGTAATGAAAAACTGTTTTTT.

The V and J genes are TRBV24-1 and TRBJ2-3; D might be TRBD1 (5 bases). The CDR3 runs 15 residues. V lost 1 base to trimming and J lost 2 bases, with 9 bases between them. Germline V CDR1 and CDR2: KGHDR, SFDVKD. CDR3 nucleotides: TGTGCCACCAGTGATTTAAAGGGGAACACAGATACGCAGTATTTT. As protein: CATSDLKGNTDTQYF.

J is TRBJ1-1 and V is TRBV3-1 (or the pseudogene TRBV3-2); TRBD1 matches 11 bases. Germline lookup yields CDR1 LGHDT and CDR2 YNNKEL (reference sequence). The V and J ends lost 4 bases and 4 bases, in that order; junction bases with no gene match: 2. CDR3 size: 14 residues. The CDR3 spells CASSPGQGVTEAFF. In DNA form, the CDR3 reads TGTGCCAGCAGCCCGGGACAGGGGGTCACTGAAGCTTTCTTT.

V and J are TRBV29-1 and TRBJ2-5; tentatively, D is TRBD1 (6 bases). Germline-derived CDR1 and CDR2 are SQVTM and ANQGSEA. V shed 7 bases and J shed 5 bases, with 17 bases lying between them. The CDR3 is 13 amino acids. DNA of the CDR3: TGCAGCGCAATACAGGGTGGCGAGGAGACCCAGTACTTC. This sequence encodes CSAIQGGEETQYF.

The chain joins TRBV19 to TRBJ1-1; 7 bases agree with TRBD1. The germline gives CDR1 LNHDA, CDR2 SQIVND (reference sequence). The CDR3 runs 14 residues. V lost 5 bases to trimming and J lost 4 bases; unmatched junction nucleotides: 7. The CDR3 loop reads CASSLQQGLTEAFF. DNA for the CDR3: TGTGCCAGTAGTTTACAACAGGGGCTCACTGAAGCTTTCTTT.

The J gene is TRBJ1-4, the V gene TRBV7-9; D is perhaps TRBD1 (5 bases). CDR1 and CDR2 from the germline V gene are SEHNR and FQNEAQ (reference sequence). V was pared by 7 bases and J by 0 bases, with 12 bases between. The CDR3 totals 15 residues. CDR3: CASMEGVATNEKLFF. The CDR3 DNA reads as TGTGCCAGCATGGAAGGGGTGGCAACTAATGAAAAACTGTTTTTT.

The chain is built from TRBV19 and TRBJ1-2; 7 bases line up with TRBD1. Germline V gene data show CDR1 as LNHDA and CDR2 as SQIVND (reference sequence). The CDR3 covers 14 residues. J lost 6 bases, V lost 3 bases, and 7 bases had no gene match. The CDR3 nucleotides are TGTGCCAGTAGTATCGACAGGGACTTTAATGGCTACACCTTC. Its protein is CASSIDRDFNGYTF.

V gene TRBV7-5 combines with J gene TRBJ2-2; the DNA was not compared with TRBD2, the D call given in the table. TRBV7-5 constitutes a pseudogene. The CDR3 sequence is 15 residues long. DNA of the CDR3: TGTGCCAGAAGCCCCGGGACGGGAGTCTCCGGGGAGCTGTTTTTT. Amino acid sequence: CARSPGTGVSGELFF.

This clone was seen a handful of times. The chain recombines TRBV24-1 with TRBJ2-2; 13 nucleotides line up with TRBD2. The CDR3 covers 17 residues. CDR1 KGHDR and CDR2 SFDVKD come from the germline V gene. J gave up 2 bases and V 9 bases, and 8 bases lay outside the gene matches. CDR3 coding DNA: TGTGCCACCGGAGGACTAGCGGGGGTAATTAACACCGGGGAGCTGTTTTTT. It translates to CATGGLAGVINTGELFF.

The J gene is TRBJ2-1, the V gene TRBV7-3, with D possibly being TRBD1 (5 bases). The CDR3 is made up of 13 amino acids. V lost 5 bases to trimming and J lost 5 bases, with 10 bases between them. Germline CDR1 reads SGHTA; CDR2 reads FQGTGA. The CDR3 DNA reads TGTGCCAGCAGCCGTGACAGAAACAATGAGCAGTTCTTC. Protein: CASSRDRNNEQFF.

The genes are TRBV6-5 and TRBJ2-7; 11 nucleotides line up with TRBD1. The CDR3 totals 14 residues. The J segment lost 0 bases and the V segment lost 10 bases, leaving 5 bases of the junction unmatched. Looked up from germline, CDR1 is MNHEY and CDR2 is SVGAGI. The CDR3 protein is CATQGTGGSYEQYF. The CDR3 region has the DNA TGTGCCACCCAAGGGACAGGGGGCTCCTACGAGCAGTACTTC.

This chain uses TRBV19 with TRBJ1-2, with TRBD1 as a possible D gene (5 bases). CDR3 size: 14 residues. Germline CDR1 reads LNHDA; CDR2 reads SQIVND (reference sequence). The V gene lost 7 bases and the J gene lost 3 bases, with 15 bases spanning the gap. The CDR3 nucleotides are TGTGCCAGTACTACCGTTGACAGCTACTATGGCTACACCTTC. Encoded protein: CASTTVDSYYGYTF.

The chain carries TRBV3-1 (or the pseudogene TRBV3-2) and TRBJ2-3, with TRBD2 as a possible D gene (5 bases). Germline lookup yields CDR1 LGHDT and CDR2 YNNKEL (reference sequence). This CDR3 comprises 14 residues. The V and J ends lost 0 bases and 9 bases respectively, with 13 bases between them. CDR3 nucleotides: TGTGCCAGCAGCCAAGAGAATGAGGGCGGAACGCAGTATTTT. Amino acids: CASSQENEGGTQYF.

The rearrangement uses TRBV4-1 and TRBJ1-3; no definite D call. The CDR3 spans 15 residues. Per the germline V gene, CDR1 is MGHRA and CDR2 is YSYEKL. With 1 base removed from V and 0 bases from J, the gap between germline ends came to 7 bases. The CDR3 here is CASSQVAFSGNTIYF. CDR3 bases: TGCGCCAGCAGCCAAGTCGCGTTCTCTGGAAACACCATATATTTT.

The chain joins TRBV2 to TRBJ2-1, with D maybe TRBD1 (7 bases). V lost 2 bases, J lost 9 bases, and 20 bases lay in between. The germline V gene encodes CDR1 SNHLY and CDR2 FYNNEI. This CDR3 has 16 amino acids. As DNA, the CDR3 is TGTGCCAGCAGTGAACTCAGTGGCCGGAGGGGGCTTGAGCAGTTCTTC. Its translation: CASSELSGRRGLEQFF.

The CDR3 region is CASTPTGDFGYTF. In nucleotides, the CDR3 is TGTGCCAGCACCCCGACAGGGGACTTCGGCTACACCTTC. The chain uses TRBV2 and TRBJ1-2; 8 bases line up with TRBD1. This CDR3 is built from 13 residues. The J segment lost 8 bases and the V segment lost 7 bases, leaving 9 bases of the junction unmatched. Germline V gene sequence: CDR1 SNHLY, CDR2 FYNNEI. Supplemented by reference TRBV2 and TRBJ1-2, the full variable domain reads EPEVTQTPSHQVTQMGQEVILRCVPISNHLYFYWYRQILGQKVEFLVSFYNNEISEKSEIFDDQFSVERPDGSNFTLKIRSTKLEDSAMYFCASTPTGDFGYTFGSGTRLTVV.

The chain uses TRBV6-5 and TRBJ1-2; 7 nucleotides align to TRBD1. This CDR3 has 12 amino acids. V lost 7 bases and J lost 5; bases outside the gene matches: 4. Germline V gene sequence: CDR1 MNHEY, CDR2 SVGAGI. The CDR3 is CASISGQYGYTF. Here the CDR3 DNA reads TGTGCCAGCATTTCGGGACAGTATGGCTACACCTTC.

The J gene is TRBJ1-1, the V gene TRBV7-9; TRBD1 matches 9 bases. The CDR3 extends over 14 amino acids. The V gene's germline CDR1 is SEHNR and CDR2 FQNEAQ (reference sequence). V shed 5 bases and J 6 bases; nucleotides not matched to a gene: 7. The chain's CDR3 is CASSRGQGRAEAFF. The CDR3 DNA sequence: TGTGCCAGCAGCCGGGGACAGGGCAGAGCTGAAGCTTTCTTT.

The rearrangement joins TRBV5-4 to TRBJ2-1; the match to TRBD2 covers 10 bases. This CDR3 region has 15 residues. Germline lookup yields CDR1 SGHNT and CDR2 YYREEE (reference sequence). Germline trimming cut 4 bases from V and 9 bases from J; bases unmatched to any gene: 10. The CDR3 here is CASSQSGGAGSEQFF. The CDR3 coding sequence is TGTGCCAGCAGCCAGAGCGGGGGGGCCGGGAGTGAGCAGTTCTTC. Based on the CDR3 plus reference TRBV5-4 and TRBJ2-1, the full variable domain is ETGVTQSPTHLIKTRGQQVTLRCSSQSGHNTVSWYQQALGQGPQFIFQYYREEENGRGNFPPRFSGLQFPNYSSELNVNALELDDSALYLCASSQSGGAGSEQFFGPGTRLTVL.

The chain recombines TRBV18 with TRBJ1-1, with D unclear. The ends were cut back, 2 bases at V and 3 bases at J, with 7 bases in the middle. There are 13 residues in the CDR3. Germline V gives CDR1 KGHSH, CDR2 LQKENI. The CDR3 DNA is TGTGCCAGCTCACCAAGCGAGCACACTGAAGCTTTCTTT. It yields the protein CASSPSEHTEAFF.

V is TRBV7-9 and J is TRBJ2-3; D not certain. Germline CDR1 reads SEHNR; CDR2 reads FQNEAQ (reference sequence). This CDR3 is built from 16 residues. Trimming removed 1 base from V and 2 bases from J, with 13 bases in between. CDR3 sequence reads: CASSLGSSYYTDTQYF. The CDR3 nucleotides read TGTGCCAGCAGCTTAGGGAGCAGCTACTACACAGATACGCAGTATTTT.

The chain's CDR3 is CASSQGAGNYSPLHF. Here the CDR3 DNA reads TGTGCCAGCAGCCAAGGTGCCGGGAATTATTCACCCCTCCACTTT. The V and J genes are TRBV9 and TRBJ1-6; D is ambiguous. CDR1 is SGDLS, CDR2 YYNGEE, per germline. The length of the CDR3 is 15 residues. The V and J ends lost 4 bases and 8 bases respectively, with 16 bases between them. The full variable domain, its missing parts supplied by reference TRBV9 and TRBJ1-6, is DSGVTQTPKHLITATGQRVTLRCSPRSGDLSVYWYQQSLDQGLQFLIQYYNGEERAKGNILERFSAQQFPDLHSELNLSSLELGDSALYFCASSQGAGNYSPLHFGNGTRLTVT.

The chain carries TRBV19 and TRBJ2-5; 14 nucleotides match TRBD2. The J segment lost 0 bases and the V segment lost 5 bases, leaving 5 bases of the junction unmatched. Germline V gene lookup returns CDR1 LNHDA and CDR2 SQIVND (reference sequence). The CDR3 consists of 17 residues. The DNA of the CDR3 is TGTGCCAGTAGTCCCCGGACTAGCGGGGGGCACCAAGAGACCCAGTACTTC. Encoded protein: CASSPRTSGGHQETQYF. Full variable domain (remainder filled in from reference TRBV19 and TRBJ2-5): DGGITQSPKYLFRKEGQNVTLSCEQNLNHDAMYWYRQDPGQGLRLIYYSQIVNDFQKGDIAEGYSVSREKKESFPLTVTSAQKNPTAFYLCASSPRTSGGHQETQYFGPGTRLLVL.